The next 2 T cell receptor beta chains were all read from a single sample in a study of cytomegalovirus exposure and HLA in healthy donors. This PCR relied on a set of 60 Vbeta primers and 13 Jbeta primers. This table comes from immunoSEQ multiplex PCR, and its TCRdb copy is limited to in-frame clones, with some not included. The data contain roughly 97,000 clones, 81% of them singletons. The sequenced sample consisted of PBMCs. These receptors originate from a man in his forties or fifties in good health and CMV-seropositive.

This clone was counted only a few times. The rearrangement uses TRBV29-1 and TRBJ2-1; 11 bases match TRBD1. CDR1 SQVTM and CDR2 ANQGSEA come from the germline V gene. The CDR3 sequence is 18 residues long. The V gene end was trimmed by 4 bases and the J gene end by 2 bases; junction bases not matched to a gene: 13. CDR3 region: CSVVLRGSGQGAYNEQFF. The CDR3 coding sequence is TGCAGCGTTGTATTAAGGGGCTCGGGACAGGGGGCCTACAATGAGCAGTTCTTC.

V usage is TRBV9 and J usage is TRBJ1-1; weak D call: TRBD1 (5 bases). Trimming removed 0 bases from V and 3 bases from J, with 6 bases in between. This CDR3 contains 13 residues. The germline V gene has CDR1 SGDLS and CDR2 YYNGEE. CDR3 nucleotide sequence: TGTGCCAGCAGCGTAGGGGGGGACACTGAAGCTTTCTTT. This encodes CASSVGGDTEAFF.